Below are 16 T cell receptor beta chains sequenced from a single sample in a study of neurological immune-mediated disorders. As for time point: technical triplicate 2. TCRdb fed the 5' RACE reads into MiXCR, producing one record per CDR3 protein. The sample lists more than 30,000 distinct CDR3 sequences; about an eighth were seen once. Source material: CD4+ T cells from blood. These receptors came from a female donor with HTLV-1-associated myelopathy (HAM/TSP).

To note about this clonotype: One end of the junction is discordant with germline, which a read error may explain. The J gene is TRBJ2-1, the V gene TRBV10-3, with 12 positions matching TRBD2. This CDR3 comprises 18 residues. Germline V CDR1 and CDR2: ENHRY, SYGVKD. CDR3 sequence (DNA): TGTGCCATCAGGGAGTCGTTACTAGCGGGGGGATACTACAATGAGCAGTTCTTC. Translation gives CAIRESLLAGGYYNEQFF.

In the case of this clonotype: One end of the junction varies from germline; a read error may be responsible. The chain is built from TRBV10-3 and TRBJ2-5; TRBD2 matches 7 bases. CDR3 length: 14 residues. Germline values: CDR1 ENHRY, CDR2 SYGVKD. CDR3 DNA sequence: TGTGCCATCCGGGGGGTGCAGATCGCTGAGACCCATTACTTC. Its protein product is CAIRGVQIAETHYF.

The sample holds many counts of this clonotype. V and J are TRBV12-3 or TRBV12-4 and TRBJ1-1; D remains ambiguous. V lost 1 base and J 0 bases, leaving 15 bases between the germline ends. CDR3 length equals 17 residues. This CDR3 reads CASSLGPPSGMNTEAFF. The DNA for the CDR3 is TGTGCCAGCAGTTTAGGCCCCCCCTCAGGCATGAACACTGAAGCTTTCTTT.

This sequence joins TRBV20-1 and TRBJ2-1, with D perhaps matching TRBD2 (6 bases). Trimming left V 4 bases short and J 1 base short, with 17 bases between. This CDR3 has 16 amino acids. Germline loops: CDR1 DFQATT, CDR2 SNEGSKA (reference sequence). The CDR3, as DNA: TGCAGTGCTACAGCCCCGGGAGCGCGTTCCTACAATGAGCAGTTCTTC. Translating it yields CSATAPGARSYNEQFF.

This clonotype showed up many times. The gene calls are TRBV25-1 and TRBJ2-7; TRBD1 aligns across 9 bases. CDR1 and CDR2 (germline): MGHDK, SYGVNS. This CDR3 is built from 16 residues. The ends lost 1 base at V and 3 bases at J; junction bases unmatched: 7. The CDR3 region has the DNA TGTGCCAGCAGTGAATTCAGGGGGACAGGGAGCTACGAGCAGTACTTC. Encoded protein: CASSEFRGTGSYEQYF.

At least ten counts were recorded for this clonotype. The chain is built from TRBV5-1 and TRBJ2-2; possibly TRBD1 or TRBD2 for D (5 bases each). The CDR3 spans 16 residues. In germline, CDR1 is SGHRS, CDR2 YFSETQ. Trimming shortened V by 5 bases and J by 6 bases, and 20 bases separated the two germline ends. This chain's CDR3 is CASRSAGTLGPGELFF. As DNA, the CDR3 is TGCGCCAGCAGGTCCGCCGGGACCCTAGGCCCCGGGGAGCTGTTTTTT.

The V gene is TRBV21-1, the J gene TRBJ2-7; the table's D call of TRBD1 was not tested on the DNA. TRBV21-1 is shown as a pseudogene. The CDR3 length is 20 residues. The CDR3 region is CASSNAPRQGAPTSSYEQYF. CDR3 DNA sequence: TGTGCCAGCAGCAATGCTCCTCGACAGGGGGCACCGACGAGCTCCTACGAGCAGTACTTC.

Ten or more counts support this clonotype. The DNA of the CDR3 is TGTGCCAGCAGCGTCCGGGGGGGCACAGATACGCAGTATTTT. Translating gives CASSVRGGTDTQYF. The chain joins TRBV7-9 to TRBJ2-3; 7 bases line up with TRBD2. The V segment lost 5 bases and the J segment 1 base; nucleotides outside the gene matches: 3. The CDR3 is made up of 14 amino acids. The germline CDR1 and CDR2 sequences are SEHNR and FQNEAQ (reference sequence).

This clonotype was recorded at least ten times. The chain recombines TRBV20-1 with TRBJ2-4, with 9 bases lining up with TRBD1. V shed 5 bases and J 6 bases; nucleotides not matched to a gene: 5. Germline V gives CDR1 DFQATT, CDR2 SNEGSKA (reference sequence). The CDR3 length is 13 residues. The CDR3 bases are TGCAGTGCTGGGGGACAGGGAAGAAACATTCAGTACTTC. This encodes CSAGGQGRNIQYF.

This clonotype was seen at least ten times. The rearrangement joins TRBV7-2 to TRBJ2-5, with D perhaps given as TRBD1 or TRBD2 (7 bases each). CDR1 is SGHTA, CDR2 FQGNSA, per germline. CDR3 length: 16 residues. V was shortened by 5 bases and J by 5 bases, with 21 bases between the two germline ends. The CDR3 region has the DNA TGTGCCAGCAGCAGTCAGGGGGGGGCTAACATGGAGACCCAGTACTTC. Its protein product is CASSSQGGANMETQYF. The full variable domain, rest sourced from reference TRBV7-2 and TRBJ2-5, is GAGVSQSPSNKVTEKGKDVELRCDPISGHTALYWYRQSLGQGLEFLIYFQGNSAPDKSGLPSDRFSAERTGGSVSTLTIQRTQQEDSAVYLCASSSQGGANMETQYFGPGTRLLVL.

At least ten counts were recorded for this clonotype. The chain uses TRBV25-1 and TRBJ2-2, with D tentatively TRBD2 (7 bases). The V end was cut by 3 bases, the J end by 6 bases, with 11 bases between. Germline V gene sequence: CDR1 MGHDK, CDR2 SYGVNS. The length of the CDR3 is 14 residues. CDR3 DNA: TGTGCCAGCAGTGAGGTGGGGGGGCCCGGGGAGCTGTTTTTT. This codes for CASSEVGGPGELFF.

At least ten counts were recorded for this clonotype. V and J are TRBV6-6 and TRBJ2-7; D not certain. The length of the CDR3 is 13 residues. The V gene's germline CDR1 is MNHNY and CDR2 SVGAGI (reference sequence). V lost 4 bases to trimming and J lost 4 bases, with 11 bases between them. CDR3 bases: TGTGCCAGCAGTTCCCATTCCGGGTACGAGCAGTACTTC. Amino acid sequence: CASSSHSGYEQYF.

This clonotype is judged medium-sized. The chain joins TRBV7-9 to TRBJ1-4; the D gene is possibly TRBD1 (6 bases). With 5 bases removed from V and 7 bases from J, the gap between germline ends came to 8 bases. The germline gives CDR1 SEHNR, CDR2 FQNEAQ (reference sequence). The CDR3 length is 12 residues. CDR3 sequence: CASSRGGEKLFF. The CDR3 DNA reads TGTGCCAGCAGCCGAGGGGGTGAAAAACTGTTTTTT.

The V and J genes are TRBV7-2 and TRBJ1-1; 8 nucleotides agree with TRBD1. The CDR3 is made up of 14 amino acids. Germline V gene lookup returns CDR1 SGHTA and CDR2 FQGNSA. Germline trimming cut 5 bases from V and 1 base from J; bases unmatched to any gene: 3. The CDR3 protein is CASSRQGRNTEAFF. The CDR3 DNA is TGTGCCAGCAGCCGACAGGGGAGGAACACTGAAGCTTTCTTT.

In this sample, this clonotype turned up many times. This sequence joins TRBV20-1 and TRBJ2-5; 8 nucleotides match TRBD2. The ends lost 7 bases at V and 3 bases at J; junction bases unmatched: 13. CDR3 length equals 15 residues. Germline loops: CDR1 DFQATT, CDR2 SNEGSKA (reference sequence). DNA for the CDR3: TGCAGTGAAGCCCCTGTTGGTAGCGGGAAAGAGACCCAGTACTTC. Its translation is CSEAPVGSGKETQYF.

This clonotype is medium-sized within its sample. This sequence joins TRBV7-9 and TRBJ2-5; D unresolved. Trimming cost V 5 bases and J 2 bases, with 6 bases left between them. This CDR3 has 12 amino acids. Per germline, CDR1 SEHNR and CDR2 FQNEAQ (reference sequence). The CDR3 DNA is TGTGCCAGCAGCCGACCACAAGAGACCCAGTACTTC. This sequence encodes CASSRPQETQYF.